This TCR beta chain stems from a study of T cell responses to AZD1222 COVID-19 vaccine. Sequenced by immunoSEQ multiplex PCR; TCRdb stores in-frame clones only, minus some. The data contain 120,000 or so clones, roughly nine tenths of them seen just once; the ten biggest clones take up over 1.5%. The study, taken as a whole, reports: After the peak T cell response, and only then, were repertoires sampled. Females made up more of the donors, who were largely white British, and clonal diversity may have come out too low.

This clone appeared once. The antigen is unknown. V dropped 2 bases and J dropped 6; count of bases not matched to a gene: 5. The germline V gene has CDR1 SGHRS and CDR2 YFSETQ. This CDR3 spans 14 amino acids. This rearrangement joins TRBV5-1 to TRBJ1-2, with 9 bases identical to TRBD1. The source is an adult in good health. The source material was peripheral blood, sampled on day 0 of AZD1222 vaccination. The DNA for the CDR3 is TGCGCCAGCAGCTTAAACAGGGGGCAGGATGGCTACACCTTC. It yields the protein CASSLNRGQDGYTF. Variable domain in full (rest from reference TRBV5-1 and TRBJ1-2): KAGVTQTPRYLIKTRGQQVTLSCSPISGHRSVSWYQQTPGQGLQFLFEYFSETQRNKGNFPGRFSGRQFSNSRSEMNVSTLELGDSALYLCASSLNRGQDGYTFGSGTRLTVV.